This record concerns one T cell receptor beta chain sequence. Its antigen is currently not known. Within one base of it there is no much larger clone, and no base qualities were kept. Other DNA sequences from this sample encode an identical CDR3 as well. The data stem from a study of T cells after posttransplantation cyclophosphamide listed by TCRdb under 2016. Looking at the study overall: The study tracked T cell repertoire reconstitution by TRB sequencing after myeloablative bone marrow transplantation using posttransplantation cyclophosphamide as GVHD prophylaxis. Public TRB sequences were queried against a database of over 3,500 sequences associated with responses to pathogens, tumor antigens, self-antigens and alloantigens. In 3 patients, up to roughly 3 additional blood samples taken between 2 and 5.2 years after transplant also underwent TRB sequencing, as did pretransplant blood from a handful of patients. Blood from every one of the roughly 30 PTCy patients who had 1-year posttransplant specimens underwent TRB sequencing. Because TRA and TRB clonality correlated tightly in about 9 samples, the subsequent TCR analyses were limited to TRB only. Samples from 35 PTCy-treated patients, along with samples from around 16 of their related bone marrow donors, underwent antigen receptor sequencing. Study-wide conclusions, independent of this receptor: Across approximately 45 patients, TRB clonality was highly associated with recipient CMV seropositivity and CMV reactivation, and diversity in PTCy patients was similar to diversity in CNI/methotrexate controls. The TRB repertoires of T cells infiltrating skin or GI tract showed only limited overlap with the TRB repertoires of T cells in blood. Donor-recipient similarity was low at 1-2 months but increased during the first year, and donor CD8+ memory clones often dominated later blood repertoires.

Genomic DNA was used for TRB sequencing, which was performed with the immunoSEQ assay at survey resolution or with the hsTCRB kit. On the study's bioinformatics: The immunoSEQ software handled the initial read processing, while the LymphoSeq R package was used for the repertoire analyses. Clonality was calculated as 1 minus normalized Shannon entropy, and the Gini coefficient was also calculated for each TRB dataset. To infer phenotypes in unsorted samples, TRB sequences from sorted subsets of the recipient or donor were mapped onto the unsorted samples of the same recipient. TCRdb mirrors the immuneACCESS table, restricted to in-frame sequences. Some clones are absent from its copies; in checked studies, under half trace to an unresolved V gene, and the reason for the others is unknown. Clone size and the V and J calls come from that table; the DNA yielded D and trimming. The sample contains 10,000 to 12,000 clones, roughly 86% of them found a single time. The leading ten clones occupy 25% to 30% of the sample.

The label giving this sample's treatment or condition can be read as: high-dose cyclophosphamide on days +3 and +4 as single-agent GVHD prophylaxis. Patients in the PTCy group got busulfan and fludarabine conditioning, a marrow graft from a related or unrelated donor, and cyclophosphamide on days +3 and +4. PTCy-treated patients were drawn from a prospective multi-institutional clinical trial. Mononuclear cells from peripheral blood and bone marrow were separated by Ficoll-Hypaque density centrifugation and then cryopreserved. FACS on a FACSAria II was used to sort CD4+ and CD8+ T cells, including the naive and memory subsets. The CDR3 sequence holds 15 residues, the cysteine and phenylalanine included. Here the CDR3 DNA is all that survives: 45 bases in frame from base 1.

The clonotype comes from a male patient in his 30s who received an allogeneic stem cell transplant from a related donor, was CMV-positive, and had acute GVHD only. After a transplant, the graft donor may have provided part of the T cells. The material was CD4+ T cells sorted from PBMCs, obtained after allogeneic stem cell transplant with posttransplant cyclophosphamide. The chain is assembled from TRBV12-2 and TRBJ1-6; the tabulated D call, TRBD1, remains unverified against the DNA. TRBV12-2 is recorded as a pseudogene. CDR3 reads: CASRLVGQGGSPLHF. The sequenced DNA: TGTGCAAGTCGCTTAGTTGGACAAGGGGGATCCCCCCTCCACTTT.